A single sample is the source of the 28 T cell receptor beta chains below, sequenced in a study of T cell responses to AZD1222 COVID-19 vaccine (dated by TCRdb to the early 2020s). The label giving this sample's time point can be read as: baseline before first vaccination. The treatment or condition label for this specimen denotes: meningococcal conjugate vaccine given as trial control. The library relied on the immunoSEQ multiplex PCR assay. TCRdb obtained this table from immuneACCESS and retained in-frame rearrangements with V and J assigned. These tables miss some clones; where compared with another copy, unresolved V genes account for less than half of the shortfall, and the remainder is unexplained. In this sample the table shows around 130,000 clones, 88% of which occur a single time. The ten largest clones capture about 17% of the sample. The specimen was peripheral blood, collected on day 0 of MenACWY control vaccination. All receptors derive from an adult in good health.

CDR3 protein: CASSLGIAPTGELFF. CDR3 nucleotides: TGTGCCAGCAGCTTAGGCATAGCCCCCACCGGGGAGCTGTTTTTT. V is TRBV13 and J is TRBJ2-2; D call uncertain. V shed 0 bases and J shed 4 bases, with 9 bases lying between them. This CDR3 contains 15 residues. Germline CDR1 PRHDT, CDR2 FYEKMQ (reference sequence).

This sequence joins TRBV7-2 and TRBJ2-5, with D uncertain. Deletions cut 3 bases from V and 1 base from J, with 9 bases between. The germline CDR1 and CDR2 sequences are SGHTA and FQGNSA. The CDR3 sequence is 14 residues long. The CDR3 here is CASSFVSAQETQYF. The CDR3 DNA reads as TGTGCCAGCAGCTTCGTTTCAGCCCAAGAGACCCAGTACTTC.

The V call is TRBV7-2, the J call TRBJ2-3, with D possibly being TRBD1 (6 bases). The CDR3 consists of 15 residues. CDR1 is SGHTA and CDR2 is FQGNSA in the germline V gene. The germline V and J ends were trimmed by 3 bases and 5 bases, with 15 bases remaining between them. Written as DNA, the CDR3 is TGTGCCAGCAGCTTTTACTGGACAGCGGAAGATACGCAGTATTTT. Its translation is CASSFYWTAEDTQYF.

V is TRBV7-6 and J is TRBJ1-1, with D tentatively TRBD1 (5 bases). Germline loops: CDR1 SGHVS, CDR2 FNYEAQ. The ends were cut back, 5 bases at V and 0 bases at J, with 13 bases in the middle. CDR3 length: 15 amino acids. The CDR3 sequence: CASSRTDKMNTEAFF. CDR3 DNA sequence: TGTGCCAGCAGCAGAACGGACAAAATGAACACTGAAGCTTTCTTT.

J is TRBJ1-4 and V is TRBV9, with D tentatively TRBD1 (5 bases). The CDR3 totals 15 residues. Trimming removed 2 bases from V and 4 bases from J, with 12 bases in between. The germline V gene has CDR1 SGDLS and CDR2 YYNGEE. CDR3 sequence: CASSVSVGDNEKLFF. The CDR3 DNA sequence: TGTGCCAGCAGCGTTTCTGTAGGGGATAATGAAAAACTGTTTTTT.

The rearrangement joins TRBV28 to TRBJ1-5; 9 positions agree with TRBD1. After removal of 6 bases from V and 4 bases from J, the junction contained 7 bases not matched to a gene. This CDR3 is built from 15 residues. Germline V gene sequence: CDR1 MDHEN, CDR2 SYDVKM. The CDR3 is CASRSRDRVNQPQHF. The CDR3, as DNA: TGTGCCAGCAGATCCCGGGACAGGGTTAATCAGCCCCAGCATTTT.

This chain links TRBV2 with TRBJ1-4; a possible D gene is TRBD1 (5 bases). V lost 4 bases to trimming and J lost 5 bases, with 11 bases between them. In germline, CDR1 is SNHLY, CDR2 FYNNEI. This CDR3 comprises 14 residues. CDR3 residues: CASSGHRTNEKLFF. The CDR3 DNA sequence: TGTGCCAGCAGTGGTCATAGGACAAATGAAAAACTGTTTTTT.

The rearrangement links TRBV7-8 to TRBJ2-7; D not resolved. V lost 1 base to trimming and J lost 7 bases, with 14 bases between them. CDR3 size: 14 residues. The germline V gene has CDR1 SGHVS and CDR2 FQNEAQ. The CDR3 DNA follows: TGTGCCAGCAGCTTAGGAGTAGCAGCCGGGGAGCAGTACTTC. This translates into CASSLGVAAGEQYF.

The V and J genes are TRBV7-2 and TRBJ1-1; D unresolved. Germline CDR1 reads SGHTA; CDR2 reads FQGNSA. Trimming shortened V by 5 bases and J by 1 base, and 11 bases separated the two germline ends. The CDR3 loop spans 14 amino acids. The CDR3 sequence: CASSLGSWNTEAFF. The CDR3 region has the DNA TGTGCCAGCAGCCTGGGGAGTTGGAACACTGAAGCTTTCTTT.

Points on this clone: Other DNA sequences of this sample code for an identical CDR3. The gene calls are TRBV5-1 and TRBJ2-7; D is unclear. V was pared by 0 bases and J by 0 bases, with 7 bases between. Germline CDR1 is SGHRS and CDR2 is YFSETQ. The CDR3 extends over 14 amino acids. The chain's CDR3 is CASSLASSSYEQYF. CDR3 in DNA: TGCGCCAGCAGCTTGGCCAGCAGCTCCTACGAGCAGTACTTC.

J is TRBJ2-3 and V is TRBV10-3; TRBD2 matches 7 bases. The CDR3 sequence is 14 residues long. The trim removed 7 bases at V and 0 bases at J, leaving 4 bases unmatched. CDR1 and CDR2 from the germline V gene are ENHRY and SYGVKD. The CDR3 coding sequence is TGTGCCATCAAGAGTAGCGGGAGCACAGATACGCAGTATTTT. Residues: CAIKSSGSTDTQYF.

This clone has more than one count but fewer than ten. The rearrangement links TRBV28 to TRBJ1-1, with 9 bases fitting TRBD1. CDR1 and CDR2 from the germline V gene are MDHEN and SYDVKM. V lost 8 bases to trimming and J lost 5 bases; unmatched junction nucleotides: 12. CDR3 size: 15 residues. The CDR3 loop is CASRTGAAGKTEAFF. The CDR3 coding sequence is TGTGCCAGCCGGACAGGGGCCGCAGGGAAAACTGAAGCTTTCTTT.

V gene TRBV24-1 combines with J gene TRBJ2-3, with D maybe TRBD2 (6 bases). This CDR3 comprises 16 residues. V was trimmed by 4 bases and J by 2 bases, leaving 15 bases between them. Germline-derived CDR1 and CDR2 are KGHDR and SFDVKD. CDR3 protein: CATSDLGGIVTDTQYF. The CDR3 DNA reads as TGTGCCACCAGTGACCTCGGGGGAATCGTCACAGATACGCAGTATTTT.

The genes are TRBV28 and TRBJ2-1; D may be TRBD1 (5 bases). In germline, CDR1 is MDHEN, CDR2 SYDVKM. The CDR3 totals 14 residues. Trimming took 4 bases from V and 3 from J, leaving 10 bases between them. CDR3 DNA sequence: TGTGCCAGCAGTTCAAGGGGCATCTACAATGAGCAGTTCTTC. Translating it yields CASSSRGIYNEQFF.

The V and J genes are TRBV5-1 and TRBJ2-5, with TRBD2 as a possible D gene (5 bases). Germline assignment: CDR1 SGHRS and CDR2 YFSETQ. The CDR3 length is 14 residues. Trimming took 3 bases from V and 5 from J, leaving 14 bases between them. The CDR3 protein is CASSSGLPLETQYF. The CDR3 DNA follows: TGCGCCAGCAGCTCAGGACTGCCCTTGGAGACCCAGTACTTC. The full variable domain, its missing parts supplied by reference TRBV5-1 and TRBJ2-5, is KAGVTQTPRYLIKTRGQQVTLSCSPISGHRSVSWYQQTPGQGLQFLFEYFSETQRNKGNFPGRFSGRQFSNSRSEMNVSTLELGDSALYLCASSSGLPLETQYFGPGTRLLVL.

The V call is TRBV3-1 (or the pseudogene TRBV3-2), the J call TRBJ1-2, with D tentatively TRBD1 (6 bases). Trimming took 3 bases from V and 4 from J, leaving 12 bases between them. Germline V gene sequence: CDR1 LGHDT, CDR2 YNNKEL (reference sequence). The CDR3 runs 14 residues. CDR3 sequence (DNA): TGTGCCAGCAGCCAGCGACAGGCTACCTATGGCTACACCTTC. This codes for CASSQRQATYGYTF.

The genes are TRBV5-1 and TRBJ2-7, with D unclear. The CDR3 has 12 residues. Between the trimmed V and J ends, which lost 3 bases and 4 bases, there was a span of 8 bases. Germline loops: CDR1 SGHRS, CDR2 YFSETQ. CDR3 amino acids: CASSSLGYEQYF. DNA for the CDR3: TGCGCCAGCAGCTCCCTAGGGTACGAGCAGTACTTC.

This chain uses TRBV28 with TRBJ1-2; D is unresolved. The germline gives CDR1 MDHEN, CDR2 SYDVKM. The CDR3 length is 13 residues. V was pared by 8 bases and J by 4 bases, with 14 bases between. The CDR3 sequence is CASELGIGYGYTF. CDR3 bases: TGTGCCAGCGAGCTAGGCATCGGCTATGGCTACACCTTC.

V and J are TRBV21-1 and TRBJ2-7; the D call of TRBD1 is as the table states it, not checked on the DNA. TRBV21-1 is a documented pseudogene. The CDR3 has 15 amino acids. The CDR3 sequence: CASSKKLGTAYEQYF. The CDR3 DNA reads TGTGCCAGCAGCAAAAAACTCGGGACAGCCTACGAGCAGTACTTC.

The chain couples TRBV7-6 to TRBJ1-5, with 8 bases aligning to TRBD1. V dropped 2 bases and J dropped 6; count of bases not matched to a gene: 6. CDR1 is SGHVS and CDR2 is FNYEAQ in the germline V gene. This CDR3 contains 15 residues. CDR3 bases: TGTGCCAGCAGCTTATCAGGGGGCGGTAGTCAGCCCCAGCATTTT. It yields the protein CASSLSGGGSQPQHF.

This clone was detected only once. In DNA, the CDR3 is TGTGCCGGCGCACCGGGACAGGGGGGGGGCGATGAAAAACTGTTTTTT. This translates into CAGAPGQGGGDEKLFF. J is TRBJ1-4 and V is TRBV28, with TRBD1 matching over 11 bases. The CDR3 is 16 amino acids. Per the germline V gene, CDR1 is MDHEN and CDR2 is SYDVKM. The V segment lost 11 bases and the J segment 6 bases; nucleotides outside the gene matches: 14.

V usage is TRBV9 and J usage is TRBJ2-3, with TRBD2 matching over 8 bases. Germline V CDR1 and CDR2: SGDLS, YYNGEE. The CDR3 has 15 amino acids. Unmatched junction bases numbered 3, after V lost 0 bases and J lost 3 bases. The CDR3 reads CASSVAQRGTDTQYF. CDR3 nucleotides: TGTGCCAGCAGCGTAGCCCAGCGGGGGACAGATACGCAGTATTTT.

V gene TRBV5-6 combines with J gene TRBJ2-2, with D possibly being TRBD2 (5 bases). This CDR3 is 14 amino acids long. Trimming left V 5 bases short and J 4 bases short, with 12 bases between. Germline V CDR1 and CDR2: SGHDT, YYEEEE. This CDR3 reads CASSSGFGTGELFF. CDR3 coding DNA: TGTGCCAGCAGTTCGGGATTTGGCACCGGGGAGCTGTTTTTT.

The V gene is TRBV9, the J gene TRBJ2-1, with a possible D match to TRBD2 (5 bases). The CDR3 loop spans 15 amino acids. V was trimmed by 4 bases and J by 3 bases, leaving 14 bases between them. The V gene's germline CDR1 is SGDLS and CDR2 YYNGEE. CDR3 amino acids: CASSPDSWNYNEQFF. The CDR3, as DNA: TGTGCCAGCAGCCCGGACTCGTGGAACTACAATGAGCAGTTCTTC.

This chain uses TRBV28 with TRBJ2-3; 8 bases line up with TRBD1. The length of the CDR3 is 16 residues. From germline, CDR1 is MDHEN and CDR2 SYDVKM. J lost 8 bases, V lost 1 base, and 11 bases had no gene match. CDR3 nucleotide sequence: TGTGCCAGCAGTTTATCAGGACAGGGAAGGAGGGGTACGCAGTATTTT. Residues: CASSLSGQGRRGTQYF. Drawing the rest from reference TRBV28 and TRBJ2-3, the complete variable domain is DVKVTQSSRYLVKRTGEKVFLECVQDMDHENMFWYRQDPGLGLRLIYFSYDVKMKEKGDIPEGYSVSREKKERFSLILESASTNQTSMYLCASSLSGQGRRGTQYFGPGTRLTVL.

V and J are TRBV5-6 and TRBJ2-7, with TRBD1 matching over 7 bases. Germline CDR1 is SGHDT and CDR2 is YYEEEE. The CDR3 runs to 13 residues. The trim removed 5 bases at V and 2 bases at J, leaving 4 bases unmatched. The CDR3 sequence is CASRSDRTYEQYF. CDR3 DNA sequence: TGTGCCAGCAGATCGGACAGGACCTACGAGCAGTACTTC.

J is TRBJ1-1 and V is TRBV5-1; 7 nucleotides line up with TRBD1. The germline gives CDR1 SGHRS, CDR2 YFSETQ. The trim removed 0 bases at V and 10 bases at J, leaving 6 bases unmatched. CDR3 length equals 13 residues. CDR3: CASSLEVAGGAFF. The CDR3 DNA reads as TGCGCCAGCAGCTTGGAAGTGGCAGGGGGAGCTTTCTTT.

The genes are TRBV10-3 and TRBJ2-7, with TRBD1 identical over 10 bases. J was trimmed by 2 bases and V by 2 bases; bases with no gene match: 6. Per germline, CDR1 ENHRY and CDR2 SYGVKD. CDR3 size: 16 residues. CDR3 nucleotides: TGTGCCATCAGTGAGCTGGACAGGGGGGAAGCCTACGAGCAGTACTTC. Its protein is CAISELDRGEAYEQYF.